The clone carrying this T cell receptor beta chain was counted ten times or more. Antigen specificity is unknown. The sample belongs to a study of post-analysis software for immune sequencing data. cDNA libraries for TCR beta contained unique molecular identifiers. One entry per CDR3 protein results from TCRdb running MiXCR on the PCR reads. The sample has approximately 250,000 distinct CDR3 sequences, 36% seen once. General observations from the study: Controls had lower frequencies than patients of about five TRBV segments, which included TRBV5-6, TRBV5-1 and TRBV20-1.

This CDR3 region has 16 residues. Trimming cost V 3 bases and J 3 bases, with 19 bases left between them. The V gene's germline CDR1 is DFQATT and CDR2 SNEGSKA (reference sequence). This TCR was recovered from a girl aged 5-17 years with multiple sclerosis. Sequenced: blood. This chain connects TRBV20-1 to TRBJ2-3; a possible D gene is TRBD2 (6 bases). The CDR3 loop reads CSARPYPGDETDTQYF. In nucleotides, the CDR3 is TGCAGTGCTAGGCCATATCCGGGGGACGAGACAGATACGCAGTATTTT.